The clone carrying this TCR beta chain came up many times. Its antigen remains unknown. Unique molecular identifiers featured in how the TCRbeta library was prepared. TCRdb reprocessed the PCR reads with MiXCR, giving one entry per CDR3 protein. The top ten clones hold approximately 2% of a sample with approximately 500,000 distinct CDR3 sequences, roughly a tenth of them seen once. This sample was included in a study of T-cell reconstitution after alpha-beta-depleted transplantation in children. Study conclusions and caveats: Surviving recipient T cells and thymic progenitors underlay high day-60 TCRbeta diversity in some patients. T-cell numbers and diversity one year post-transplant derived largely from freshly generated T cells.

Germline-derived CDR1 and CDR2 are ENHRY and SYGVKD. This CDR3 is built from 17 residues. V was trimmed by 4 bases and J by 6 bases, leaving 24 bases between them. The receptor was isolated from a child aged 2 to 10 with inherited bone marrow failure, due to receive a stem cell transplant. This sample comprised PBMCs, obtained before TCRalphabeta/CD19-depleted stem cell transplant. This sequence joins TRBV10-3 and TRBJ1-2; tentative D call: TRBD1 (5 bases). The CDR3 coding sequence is TGTGCCATCAGTGGCACGGGGCAGGGTGCCGTATCTCATGGCTACACCTTC. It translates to CAISGTGQGAVSHGYTF.